This T cell receptor (beta chain) was sequenced during a study of blood T cell repertoires in COVID-19. J gave up 7 bases and V 6 bases, and 3 bases lay outside the gene matches. The germline V gene has CDR1 MDHEN and CDR2 SYDVKM. The CDR3 contains 13 residues. The repertoire was sequenced with immunoSEQ multiplex PCR; TCRdb's copy has only in-frame clones and lacks some. Here the sample spans 65,000 to 75,000 clones, about 83% being singletons. The TCR originated in an elderly man with acute or convalescent COVID-19. The chain uses TRBV28 and TRBJ1-4, with 9 bases lining up with TRBD1. Sequenced input: peripheral blood. CDR3 protein: CASRWDRVEKLFF. Written as DNA, the CDR3 is TGTGCCAGCAGGTGGGACAGGGTTGAAAAACTGTTTTTT. The whole variable domain, remainder taken from reference TRBV28 and TRBJ1-4, is DVKVTQSSRYLVKRTGEKVFLECVQDMDHENMFWYRQDPGLGLRLIYFSYDVKMKEKGDIPEGYSVSREKKERFSLILESASTNQTSMYLCASRWDRVEKLFFGSGTQLSVL.